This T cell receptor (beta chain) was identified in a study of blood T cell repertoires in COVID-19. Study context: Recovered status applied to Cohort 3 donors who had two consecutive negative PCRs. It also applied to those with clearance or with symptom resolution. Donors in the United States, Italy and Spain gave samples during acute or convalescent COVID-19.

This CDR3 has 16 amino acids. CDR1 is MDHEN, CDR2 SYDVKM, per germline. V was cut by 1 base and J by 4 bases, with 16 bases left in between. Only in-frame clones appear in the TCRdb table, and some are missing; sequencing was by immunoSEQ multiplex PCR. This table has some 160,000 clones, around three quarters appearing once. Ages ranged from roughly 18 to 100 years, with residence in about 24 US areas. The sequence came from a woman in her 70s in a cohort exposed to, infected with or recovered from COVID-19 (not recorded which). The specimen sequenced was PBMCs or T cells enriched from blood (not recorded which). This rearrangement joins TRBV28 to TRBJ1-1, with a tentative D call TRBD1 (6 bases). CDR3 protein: CASSLFGWGRGTEAFF. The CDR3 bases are TGTGCCAGCAGTTTATTTGGCTGGGGGCGAGGCACTGAAGCTTTCTTT.